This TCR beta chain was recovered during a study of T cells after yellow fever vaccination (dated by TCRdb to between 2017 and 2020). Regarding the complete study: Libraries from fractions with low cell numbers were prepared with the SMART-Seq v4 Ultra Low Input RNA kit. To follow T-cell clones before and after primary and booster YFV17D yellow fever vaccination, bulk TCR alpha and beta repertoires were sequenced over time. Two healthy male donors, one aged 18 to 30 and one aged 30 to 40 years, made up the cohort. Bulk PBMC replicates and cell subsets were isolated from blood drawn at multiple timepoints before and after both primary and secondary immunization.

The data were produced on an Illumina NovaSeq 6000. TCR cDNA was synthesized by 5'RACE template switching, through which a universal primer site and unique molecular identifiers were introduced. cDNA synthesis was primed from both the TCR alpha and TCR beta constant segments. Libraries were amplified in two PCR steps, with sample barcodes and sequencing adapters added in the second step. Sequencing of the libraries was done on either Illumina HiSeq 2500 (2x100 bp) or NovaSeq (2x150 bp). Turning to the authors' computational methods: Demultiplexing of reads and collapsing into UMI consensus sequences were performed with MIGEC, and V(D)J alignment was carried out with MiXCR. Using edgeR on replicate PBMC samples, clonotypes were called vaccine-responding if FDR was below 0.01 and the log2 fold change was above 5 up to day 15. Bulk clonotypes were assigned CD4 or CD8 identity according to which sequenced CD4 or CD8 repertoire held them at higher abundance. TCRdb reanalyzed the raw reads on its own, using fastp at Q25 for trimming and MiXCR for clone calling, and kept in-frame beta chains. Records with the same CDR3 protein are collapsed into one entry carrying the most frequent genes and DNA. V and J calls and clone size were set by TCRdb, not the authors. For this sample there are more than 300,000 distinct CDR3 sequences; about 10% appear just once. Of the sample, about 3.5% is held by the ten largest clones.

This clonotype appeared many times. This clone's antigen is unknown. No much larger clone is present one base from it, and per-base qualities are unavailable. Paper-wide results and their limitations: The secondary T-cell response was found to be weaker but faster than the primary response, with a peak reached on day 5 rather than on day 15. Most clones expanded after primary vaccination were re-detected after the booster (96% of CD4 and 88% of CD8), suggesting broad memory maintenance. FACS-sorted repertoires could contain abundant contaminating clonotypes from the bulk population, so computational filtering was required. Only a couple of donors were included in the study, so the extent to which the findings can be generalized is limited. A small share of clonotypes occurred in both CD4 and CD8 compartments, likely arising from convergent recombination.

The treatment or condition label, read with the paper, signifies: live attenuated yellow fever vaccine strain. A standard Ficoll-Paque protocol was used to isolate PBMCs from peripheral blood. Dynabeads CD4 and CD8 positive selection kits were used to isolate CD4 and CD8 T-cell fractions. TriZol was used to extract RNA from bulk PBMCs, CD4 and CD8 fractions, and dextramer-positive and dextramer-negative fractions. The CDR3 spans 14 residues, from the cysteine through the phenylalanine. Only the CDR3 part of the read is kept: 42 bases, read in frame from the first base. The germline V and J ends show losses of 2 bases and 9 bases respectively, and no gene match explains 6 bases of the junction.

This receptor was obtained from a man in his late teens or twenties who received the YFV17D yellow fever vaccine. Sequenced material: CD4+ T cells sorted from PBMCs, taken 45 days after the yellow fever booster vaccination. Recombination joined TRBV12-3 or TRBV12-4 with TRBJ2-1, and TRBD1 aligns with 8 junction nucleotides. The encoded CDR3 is CASSLMGQVVEQFF. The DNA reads TGTGCCAGCAGTTTAATGGGACAGGTGGTTGAGCAGTTCTTC.